This T cell receptor (beta chain) derives from a study of cytomegalovirus exposure and HLA in healthy donors. Study context: The approximately 120 validation repertoires, a later analysis reported, used the same platform as the roughly 650 repertoires from the first cohort.

Concerning this clone itself: Its antigen is still unknown.

The study's findings and limits: First-cohort TCR clusters tended to co-occur in the 90 to 150 validation repertoires, a later analysis found. The listing of 150 or so TCR beta chains classed them as cytomegalovirus-associated. In vitro work confirmed that a few CMV-associated chains recognize CMV antigens.

Clones were read by immunoSEQ multiplex PCR, and TCRdb kept only the in-frame ones, dropping some. The sample holds 250,000 or so clones, more than 75% seen once. This CDR3 spans 17 amino acids. CDR1 MDHEN and CDR2 SYDVKM come from the germline V gene. The V end lost 4 bases, the J end lost 1 base, and 19 bases lay between the germline ends. Sequenced: PBMCs. The chain uses TRBV28 and TRBJ1-2, with D uncertain. This receptor was identified in a man younger than 30 in good health and CMV-seropositive. The CDR3 region is CASSSPPGSGNNYGYTF. The CDR3 DNA sequence: TGTGCCAGCAGTTCCCCACCCGGGAGCGGTAATAACTATGGCTACACCTTC.